The 19 T cell receptor beta chains given below trace back to one sample, sequenced in a study of blood T cell repertoires in COVID-19. Sequencing used immunoSEQ multiplex PCR; TCRdb keeps in-frame clones, though not all of them. The sample has hundreds of thousands of clones, more than 80% seen once; the top ten hold more than 1%. The sample consisted of peripheral blood. The receptors derive from a man between 35 and 55 years old with acute or convalescent COVID-19.

The V gene is TRBV5-5, the J gene TRBJ2-7; 7 nucleotides agree with TRBD2. Per germline, CDR1 SGHKS and CDR2 YYEKEE (reference sequence). This CDR3 has 15 amino acids. V lost 1 base to trimming and J lost 7 bases; unmatched junction nucleotides: 11. The chain's CDR3 is CASSLRPSLSGEQYF. The CDR3 coding sequence is TGTGCCAGCAGCTTGCGGCCGTCTCTTAGCGGGGAGCAGTACTTC.

The rearrangement joins TRBV4-2 to TRBJ2-7; 8 nucleotides match TRBD2. Germline V gene sequence: CDR1 LGHNA, CDR2 YNFKEQ. J lost 2 bases, V lost 0 bases, and 6 bases had no gene match. The CDR3 has 16 amino acids. CDR3 coding DNA: TGTGCCAGCAGCCAAGAGGCGACTAGCGCGGCCTACGAGCAGTACTTC. Encoded protein: CASSQEATSAAYEQYF.

The chain uses TRBV14 and TRBJ2-6; TRBD1 matches 9 bases. Per germline, CDR1 SGHDN and CDR2 FVKESK. The CDR3 runs 17 residues. The V gene end was trimmed by 5 bases and the J gene end by 3 bases; junction bases not matched to a gene: 8. The CDR3 bases are TGTGCCAGCAGCACCGGGACAGGGTACGGTGGGGCCAACGTCCTGACTTTC. Its translation: CASSTGTGYGGANVLTF.

V is TRBV5-1 and J is TRBJ2-3, with D perhaps matching TRBD2 (7 bases). Germline CDR1 SGHRS, CDR2 YFSETQ. Deletions cut 0 bases from V and 5 bases from J, with 13 bases between. CDR3 length: 15 amino acids. DNA of the CDR3: TGCGCCAGCAGCTTGGCCGGGGGCGGGGGAGATACGCAGTATTTT. This encodes CASSLAGGGGDTQYF.

This clone appeared a single time. CDR3 protein: CASSEMRRANQPQHF. CDR3 DNA sequence: TGTGCCAGCAGCGAGATGCGCAGGGCAAATCAGCCCCAGCATTTT. The J gene is TRBJ1-5, the V gene TRBV7-2; D possibly corresponds to TRBD1 (5 bases). In germline, CDR1 is SGHTA, CDR2 FQGNSA. Trimming left V 5 bases short and J 4 bases short, with 15 bases between. This CDR3 region has 15 residues.

This chain uses TRBV28 with TRBJ1-3; TRBD1 might be the D (6 bases). Trimming cost V 5 bases and J 0 bases, with 20 bases left between them. This CDR3 is built from 18 residues. CDR1 is MDHEN, CDR2 SYDVKM, per germline. The DNA for the CDR3 is TGTGCCAGCAGTCTCACGACAGGATTAGCTCACTCTGGAAACACCATATATTTT. It translates to CASSLTTGLAHSGNTIYF.

The chain joins TRBV10-3 to TRBJ2-2; 8 bases align to TRBD2. The V segment lost 4 bases and the J segment 0 bases; nucleotides outside the gene matches: 7. The germline CDR1 and CDR2 sequences are ENHRY and SYGVKD. The CDR3 has 17 residues. CDR3: CAISGIGLAANTGELFF. The CDR3 DNA reads TGTGCCATCAGTGGCATCGGACTAGCCGCGAACACCGGGGAGCTGTTTTTT.

The chain links TRBV4-1 to TRBJ2-4, with 8 bases matching TRBD2. The CDR3 consists of 18 residues. The J segment lost 6 bases and the V segment lost 0 bases, leaving 13 bases of the junction unmatched. Looked up from germline, CDR1 is MGHRA and CDR2 is YSYEKL. The CDR3 DNA reads as TGCGCCAGCAGCCAAGACAGGGAACGCGGGGGGCACATAAACATTCAGTACTTC. Translating it yields CASSQDRERGGHINIQYF.

The chain carries TRBV6-5 and TRBJ2-5; D is possibly TRBD2 (5 bases). The length of the CDR3 is 14 residues. V was cut by 6 bases and J by 2 bases, with 13 bases left in between. Germline lookup yields CDR1 MNHEY and CDR2 SVGAGI. In nucleotides, the CDR3 is TGTGCCAGCAGCCCAGTCGGGGTACAAGAGACCCAGTACTTC. Its translation: CASSPVGVQETQYF.

CDR3 amino acids: CAWKERRELHEQYF. In DNA, the CDR3 is TGTGCCTGGAAAGAACGGCGGGAGCTCCACGAGCAGTACTTC. The chain recombines TRBV30 with TRBJ2-7; 7 nucleotides line up with TRBD2. There are 14 residues in the CDR3. With V trimmed by 4 bases and J by 5 bases, 11 bases remained unmatched. Germline CDR1 reads GTSNPN; CDR2 reads SVGIG (reference sequence).

The CDR3 reads CASSEARASYNSPLHF. Here the CDR3 DNA reads TGTGCCAGCAGCGAAGCCAGGGCTTCCTATAATTCACCCCTCCACTTT. The chain is built from TRBV28 and TRBJ1-6, with D perhaps TRBD1 (5 bases). CDR3 length: 16 amino acids. Germline CDR1 and CDR2: MDHEN and SYDVKM. V was cut by 6 bases and J by 1 base, with 13 bases left in between.

This sequence joins TRBV5-6 and TRBJ1-6; weak D call: TRBD1 (5 bases). This CDR3 region has 14 residues. V lost 2 bases and J lost 7, with 10 bases in between. CDR1 and CDR2 from the germline V gene are SGHDT and YYEEEE. The CDR3 region is CASSFRQPNSPLHF. The CDR3 coding sequence is TGTGCCAGCAGCTTTCGACAGCCAAATTCACCCCTCCACTTT.

The gene calls are TRBV5-1 and TRBJ1-1, with 12 bases lining up with TRBD1. The CDR3 runs 17 residues. Germline trimming cut 0 bases from V and 7 bases from J; bases unmatched to any gene: 10. Germline lookup yields CDR1 SGHRS and CDR2 YFSETQ. CDR3 in amino acids: CASSLATPGQGAGEAFF. CDR3 nucleotide sequence: TGCGCCAGCAGCTTGGCCACACCGGGACAGGGGGCCGGTGAAGCTTTCTTT. Using reference TRBV5-1 and TRBJ1-1 for the parts outside the CDR3, the full variable domain is KAGVTQTPRYLIKTRGQQVTLSCSPISGHRSVSWYQQTPGQGLQFLFEYFSETQRNKGNFPGRFSGRQFSNSRSEMNVSTLELGDSALYLCASSLATPGQGAGEAFFGQGTRLTVV.

The CDR3 nucleotides are TGCGCCAGCAGCCAAGAAGGAGGTCGGCGAGGCACAGATACGCAGTATTTT. Its protein is CASSQEGGRRGTDTQYF. This rearrangement joins TRBV4-1 to TRBJ2-3; the D gene is possibly TRBD2 (5 bases). CDR1 is MGHRA and CDR2 is YSYEKL in the germline V gene. The CDR3 runs to 17 residues. Trimming pared 0 bases from V and 1 base from J, leaving 14 bases between.

The rearrangement uses TRBV4-1 and TRBJ2-3; 10 bases align to TRBD2. Germline CDR1 reads MGHRA; CDR2 reads YSYEKL. The ends lost 4 bases at V and 5 bases at J; junction bases unmatched: 9. The CDR3 has 16 amino acids. The CDR3 coding sequence is TGCGCCAGCAGCCCGTCAAGCGGGAGGGCCAAAGATACGCAGTATTTT. Translating it yields CASSPSSGRAKDTQYF.

This clone was detected once. The V gene is TRBV27, the J gene TRBJ2-7; 12 bases agree with TRBD2. The CDR3 is 13 amino acids. The V and J ends lost 10 bases and 2 bases, in that order; junction bases with no gene match: 3. Germline lookup yields CDR1 MNHEY and CDR2 SMNVEV (reference sequence). CDR3 in amino acids: CATSSGRAYEQYF. DNA of the CDR3: TGTGCCACCTCTAGCGGGAGGGCCTACGAGCAGTACTTC.

V gene TRBV19 combines with J gene TRBJ2-7; D perhaps matches TRBD1 (6 bases). CDR3 length: 9 amino acids. Germline V gene sequence: CDR1 LNHDA, CDR2 SQIVND (reference sequence). CDR3 in DNA: TGTGGGGGGCTCTACGAGCAGTACTTC. Translated: CGGLYEQYF.

A remark on this clone: The same CDR3 also results from other DNA sequences found in this sample. The V gene is TRBV27, the J gene TRBJ2-1, with D possibly being TRBD1 (5 bases). V was clipped by 0 bases and J by 5 bases, with 5 bases between them. CDR3 length equals 13 residues. Germline loops: CDR1 MNHEY, CDR2 SMNVEV (reference sequence). In DNA form, the CDR3 reads TGTGCCAGCAGTTTATCAGGGGACAATGAGCAGTTCTTC. This translates into CASSLSGDNEQFF.

This chain connects TRBV19 to TRBJ1-2, with TRBD1 matching over 10 bases. This CDR3 is built from 15 residues. With V trimmed by 10 bases and J by 0 bases, 8 bases remained unmatched. Germline CDR1 is LNHDA and CDR2 is SQIVND (reference sequence). The CDR3 bases are TGTGCCACAAGGGGACAGGGGACCTCTAACTATGGCTACACCTTC. The encoded protein is CATRGQGTSNYGYTF.